This T cell receptor (beta chain) was documented in a study of blood T cells in healthy people across ages. The use of a sample-barcoded 5' primer and a J-beta primer mix characterized a second PCR of about 6 to 12 cycles. TCRdb recomputed calls from the 5' RACE reads with MiXCR, one row per CDR3 protein. The data show 700,000 to 900,000 distinct CDR3 sequences, with about 53% seen just once and around 41% held by the top ten. Each donor gave 9 to 10 milliliters of peripheral blood. Samples each yielded at least 6 micrograms of total RNA. The CDR3 sequence is 14 residues long. Trimming took 0 bases from V and 8 from J, leaving 13 bases between them. CDR1 is SNHLY and CDR2 is FYNNEI in the germline V gene.

Sequencing used blood. J is TRBJ1-2 and V is TRBV2; D ambiguous. The clonotype originates from a man older than 75 in good health. The CDR3 DNA is TGTGCCAGCAGTGAAGCGTCCCAGGCCGCAGGCTACACCTTC. This sequence encodes CASSEASQAAGYTF.